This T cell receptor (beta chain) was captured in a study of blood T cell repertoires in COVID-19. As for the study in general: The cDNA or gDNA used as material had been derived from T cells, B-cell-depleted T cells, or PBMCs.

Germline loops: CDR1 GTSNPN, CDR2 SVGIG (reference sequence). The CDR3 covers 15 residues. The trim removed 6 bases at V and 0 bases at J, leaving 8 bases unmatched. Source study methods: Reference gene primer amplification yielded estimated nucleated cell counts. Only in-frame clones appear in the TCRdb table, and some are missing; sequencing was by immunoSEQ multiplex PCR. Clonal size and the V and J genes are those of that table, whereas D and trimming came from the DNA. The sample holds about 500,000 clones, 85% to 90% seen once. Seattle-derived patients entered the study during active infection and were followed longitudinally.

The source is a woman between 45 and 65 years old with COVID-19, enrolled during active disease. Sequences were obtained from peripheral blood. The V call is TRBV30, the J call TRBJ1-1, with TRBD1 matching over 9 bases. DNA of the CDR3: TGTGCCTGTTCCGGGACAGGGCCCATGAACACTGAAGCTTTCTTT. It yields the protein CACSGTGPMNTEAFF.